The 25 T cell receptor beta chains listed next were all sequenced from one sample in a study of tumor and adjacent non-tumor tissue in lung cancer. This sample's RNA came from whole unsorted tissue. Three rounds of nested PCR, following a modified ARM-PCR protocol, produced the TCRbeta library. TCRdb re-derived calls from the multiplex PCR reads in MiXCR, one entry per CDR3 protein. The sample has under 150,000 distinct CDR3 sequences; approximately 66% are singletons. What was sequenced was lung tumor tissue. The receptor source for this set is a man in his sixties with small cell lung cancer.

For this clonotype: Germline is not matched at one junction end, which may reflect a read error. The chain joins TRBV11-1 to TRBJ1-6; D remains unclear. Germline V CDR1 and CDR2: SGHAT, FQDESV (reference sequence). This CDR3 is 14 amino acids long. CDR3: CVSSFSGHNSPLHF. CDR3 sequence (DNA): TGTGTCAGCAGTTTCTCAGGACATAATTCACCCCTCCACTTT. The complete variable domain, with remaining parts taken from reference TRBV11-1 and TRBJ1-6, reads EAEVAQSPRYKITEKSQAVAFWCDPISGHATLYWYRQILGQGPELLVQFQDESVVDDSQLPKDRFSAERLKGVDSTLKIQPAELGDSAMYLCVSSFSGHNSPLHFGNGTRLTVT.

This clonotype was observed a few times. The chain joins TRBV5-6 to TRBJ2-7, with D maybe TRBD1 (6 bases). The CDR3 is 13 residues long. V gave up 1 base and J gave up 12 bases, with 17 bases separating them. Germline lookup yields CDR1 SGHDT and CDR2 YYEEEE. CDR3 sequence (DNA): TGTGCCAGCAGCTTGTATGCAGGGGCCGAAGCGTACGTC. Its translation is CASSLYAGAEAYV.

The table lists this clonotype with a count of one. The CDR3 ends on some other residue instead of the conserved phenylalanine or tryptophan, so this is likely a read error. J is TRBJ2-4 and V is TRBV6-1, with TRBD2 matching over 12 bases. This CDR3 contains 15 residues. The V segment lost 7 bases and the J segment 0 bases; nucleotides outside the gene matches: 1. CDR1 is MNHNS and CDR2 is SASEGT in the germline V gene. The CDR3 bases are TGTGCCAGCAAGGGACTAGCGGGAGCCAAAAACATTCAGTACGTC. Translation gives CASKGLAGAKNIQYV.

As to this clonotype: A single base separates this from a much larger clone, so it may be a read error. As DNA, the CDR3 is TGTGCCAGCAGTTCCGGGACTAGATACACAGATACGCAGTATTTT. It codes for CASSSGTRYTDTQYF. The chain is built from TRBV12-3 or TRBV12-4 and TRBJ2-3; TRBD2 matches at 8 bases. The length of the CDR3 is 15 residues. The ends lost 4 bases at V and 2 bases at J; junction bases unmatched: 5.

The table lists this clonotype with a count of one. Just one base apart from a much larger clone, this may be a read error. This chain joins TRBV13 and TRBJ1-1; a possible D gene is TRBD1 (6 bases). The CDR3 is 14 residues long. In germline, CDR1 is PRHDT, CDR2 FYEKMQ (reference sequence). In DNA form, the CDR3 reads TGTGCCAGCAGCTTAGGATCGGGGGCCAGTGAAGCTCTCTTT. It yields the protein CASSLGSGASEALF. Full variable domain (missing parts from reference TRBV13 and TRBJ1-1): AAGVIQSPRHLIKEKRETATLKCYPIPRHDTVYWYQQGPGQDPQFLISFYEKMQSDKGSIPDRFSAQQFSDYHSELNMSSLELGDSALYFCASSLGSGASEALFGQGTRLTVV.

As for this clonotype: Germline and junction disagree at one end, which may indicate a read error. This chain joins TRBV11-3 and TRBJ2-1; 7 bases line up with TRBD2. Germline lookup yields CDR1 SGHNT and CDR2 YENEEA. The length of the CDR3 is 15 residues. This chain's CDR3 is CANSLEGRDYNEQFF. CDR3 sequence (DNA): TGTGCCAACAGCTTAGAAGGCAGGGACTACAACGAGCAGTTCTTC.

This clonotype has just a few counts. This may be a read error, as it is one base from a much larger clone. V gene TRBV7-9 combines with J gene TRBJ1-2, with D hard to call. From germline, CDR1 is SEHNR and CDR2 FQNEAQ (reference sequence). This CDR3 has 14 residues. V was shortened by 1 base and J by 4 bases, with 10 bases between the two germline ends. The CDR3 nucleotides are TGTGCCAGCAGCTTAGACGATGGAGTCTATGGCTACACCTTC. Amino acids: CASSLDDGVYGYTF.

Of note for this clonotype: Its ends do not fully match the called genes, so a read error is possible. The genes are TRBV5-4 and TRBJ2-1; 12 bases map to TRBD2. Germline assignment: CDR1 SGHNT and CDR2 YYREEE (reference sequence). This CDR3 region has 17 residues. CDR3 sequence reads: CTSSPFSSGRAYNEQFF. CDR3 coding DNA: TGTACCAGCAGTCCGTTTTCTAGCGGGAGGGCCTACAATGAGCAGTTCTTC.

This clonotype was recorded at least ten times. The chain recombines TRBV6-2 or TRBV6-3 with TRBJ1-1, with 8 bases identical to TRBD1. This CDR3 comprises 14 residues. Germline V lookup: CDR1 MNHEY, CDR2 SVGEGT. Trimming cost V 4 bases and J 1 base; bases outside gene matches: 2. The CDR3 sequence is CASSLTGENTEAFF. Written as DNA, the CDR3 is TGTGCCAGCAGTTTGACAGGGGAGAACACTGAAGCTTTCTTT.

V gene TRBV6-1 combines with J gene TRBJ1-1; D is unresolved. CDR3 length: 12 amino acids. Germline CDR1 is MNHNS and CDR2 is SASEGT. With 8 bases removed from V and 2 bases from J, the gap between germline ends came to 9 bases. For the CDR3, the DNA is TGTGCCAGCGTTGAAACTAACACTGAAGCTTTCTTT. Translation: CASVETNTEAFF.

Comment on this clonotype: A much larger clone sits a single nucleotide away, making a read error possible. This chain links TRBV20-1 with TRBJ2-3; D is uncertain. This CDR3 is built from 11 residues. Germline CDR1 DFQATT, CDR2 SNEGSKA (reference sequence). V lost 7 bases, J lost 6 bases, and 11 bases lay in between. The CDR3 DNA reads TGCAGTGTTGCCCCCCTCGATACGCAGTATTTT. Translated, it gives CSVAPLDTQYF.

This chain connects TRBV11-3 to TRBJ2-5; the D is unclear. Per germline, CDR1 SGHNT and CDR2 YENEEA. Trimming pared 9 bases from V and 5 bases from J, leaving 16 bases between. The CDR3 sequence is 13 residues long. In nucleotides, the CDR3 is TGTGCCAGGAGCCTTCAGGCAGTGGAGACCCAGTACTTC. Its protein product is CARSLQAVETQYF.

With regard to this clonotype: A single base separates this from a much larger clone, so it may be a read error. The chain links TRBV6-5 to TRBJ2-1, with 7 positions matching TRBD1. This CDR3 is built from 14 residues. The germline gives CDR1 MNHEY, CDR2 SVGAGI. CDR3 coding DNA: TGTGTCAGCAGTTACGAGGGGACAGTCAATGAGCAGTTCTTC. This sequence encodes CVSSYEGTVNEQFF.

This clonotype has only a few counts. The CDR3 reads CSARGRDAGANVLTF. The CDR3, as DNA: TGCAGTGCTAGGGGAAGGGACGCCGGGGCCAACGTCCTGACTTTC. The chain has TRBV20-1 and TRBJ2-6; either TRBD1 or TRBD2 may fit D (5 bases each). V was pared by 3 bases and J by 4 bases, with 13 bases between. Germline V gene data show CDR1 as DFQATT and CDR2 as SNEGSKA (reference sequence). The CDR3 sequence is 15 residues long.

This clonotype has at least ten counts. The rearrangement joins TRBV29-1 to TRBJ2-2; 7 bases fit TRBD1. Germline V gives CDR1 SQVTM, CDR2 ANQGSEA. The V and J ends lost 8 bases and 1 base, in that order; junction bases with no gene match: 4. The CDR3 spans 13 residues. The CDR3 sequence is CSTRQGNTGELFF. The CDR3 DNA sequence: TGCAGCACCCGACAGGGGAACACCGGGGAGCTGTTTTTT.

This clonotype was observed a handful of times. The V call is TRBV20-1, the J call TRBJ2-7; 7 bases align to TRBD1. The V and J ends lost 3 bases and 3 bases, in that order; junction bases with no gene match: 5. The CDR3 runs to 13 residues. The V gene's germline CDR1 is DFQATT and CDR2 SNEGSKA (reference sequence). In DNA form, the CDR3 reads TGCAGTGCTAGTAGTACAGGGGTCTACGAGCAGTACTTC. Protein sequence: CSASSTGVYEQYF.

Comment on this clonotype: A read error may explain this, as a much larger clone is one base away. The chain recombines TRBV20-1 with TRBJ2-1; D gene uncertain. The germline gives CDR1 DFQATT, CDR2 SNEGSKA (reference sequence). CDR3 size: 15 residues. The V gene lost 3 bases and the J gene lost 7 bases, with 19 bases spanning the gap. The DNA of the CDR3 is TGCAGTGCTAGGCGTCTAGTGGTGGGTGGGAATGAGCAGTTCTTC. Protein: CSARRLVVGGNEQFF.

This clonotype has just a few counts. The J gene is TRBJ1-1, the V gene TRBV18; D remains unclear. CDR3 length equals 16 residues. From germline, CDR1 is KGHSH and CDR2 LQKENI. Trimming took 0 bases from V and 2 from J, leaving 13 bases between them. The DNA for the CDR3 is TGTGCCAGCTCACCACCCACGCGGTTGGCTAACACTGAAGCTTTCTTT. This sequence encodes CASSPPTRLANTEAFF.

J is TRBJ2-1 and V is TRBV20-1; 7 bases map to TRBD2. The CDR3 totals 12 residues. Germline V gene data show CDR1 as DFQATT and CDR2 as SNEGSKA (reference sequence). Trimming cost V 3 bases and J 8 bases; bases outside gene matches: 4. The CDR3 bases are TGCAGTGCTAGGACCCGGGGGGATGAGCAGTTCTTC. The encoded protein is CSARTRGDEQFF.

Points on this clonotype: One end of the junction fails to match germline, which may point to a read error. The chain links TRBV6-2 or TRBV6-3 to TRBJ2-5, with D unresolved. The CDR3 totals 13 residues. Per germline, CDR1 MNHEY and CDR2 SVGEGT. As DNA, the CDR3 is TGTGCTAGCAGTACCCTCCCTAGAGAGACCCAGTACTTC. This codes for CASSTLPRETQYF.

V usage is TRBV6-5 and J usage is TRBJ2-2, with TRBD2 matching 8 bases. Germline V gene sequence: CDR1 MNHEY, CDR2 SVGAGI. CDR3 length: 17 amino acids. The junction had 9 bases not matched to a gene; V was cut back by 3 bases and J by 3 bases. The CDR3 DNA sequence: TGTGCCAGCAGTTATCTGGGTAGCGGGGTGTACACCGGGGAGCTGTTTTTT. This sequence encodes CASSYLGSGVYTGELFF.

This clonotype occurred a few times. A much larger clone is a single base away; this may be a read error. J is TRBJ2-2 and V is TRBV5-1; 7 positions agree with TRBD1. The CDR3 runs 17 residues. Germline V gene sequence: CDR1 SGHRS, CDR2 YFSETQ. CDR3 bases: TGCGTCAGCAGCTTGGGGTTGGGACAGCAGAACACCGGGGAGCTGTTTTTT. As protein: CVSSLGLGQQNTGELFF.

V gene TRBV6-5 combines with J gene TRBJ2-7; D is perhaps TRBD2 (7 bases). CDR1 and CDR2 from the germline V gene are MNHEY and SVGAGI. CDR3 length: 15 residues. This CDR3 reads CAGRGGLAPDYEQYV. In DNA form, the CDR3 reads TGTGCCGGTAGGGGGGGGCTAGCGCCAGACTACGAGCAGTATGTC.

This clonotype showed up just a few times. The rearrangement joins TRBV29-1 to TRBJ2-3; maybe TRBD1 (5 bases). Germline values: CDR1 SQVTM, CDR2 ANQGSEA. This CDR3 has 13 amino acids. V lost 1 base to trimming and J lost 2 bases, with 7 bases between them. The CDR3 region is CSVEGQTTDTQYF. In nucleotides, the CDR3 is TGCAGCGTTGAAGGACAGACCACAGATACGCAGTATTTT.

In regard to this clonotype: The CDR3 carries no conserved terminal phenylalanine or tryptophan, so it likely arises from a read error. The DNA is left out, because the CDR3 cannot be placed on it with certainty; the CDR3 is given as TCRdb lists it. This rearrangement joins TRBV29-1 to TRBJ2-1; the DNA was not compared with TRBD2, the D call given in the table. Inclusive of both ends, the CDR3 amounts to 11 amino acids. The germline gives CDR1 SQVTM, CDR2 ANQGSEA. Here the CDR3 reads CSVERVGPRFL.